One and the same sample provided the 21 T cell receptor beta chains below, sequenced in a study of blood T cell repertoires in COVID-19. Assay used: immunoSEQ multiplex PCR; TCRdb lists only in-frame clones, some missing. There are approximately 300,000 clones in the sample; over 80% occur only once, and over 3.5% lies in the top ten. Material: peripheral blood. The receptor set was obtained from a woman between 45 and 60 years old with active or convalescent COVID-19.

This sequence joins TRBV19 and TRBJ1-1, with 7 bases identical to TRBD1. Germline V CDR1 and CDR2: LNHDA, SQIVND (reference sequence). V was pared by 8 bases and J by 1 base, with 7 bases of the junction left unmatched. This CDR3 spans 14 amino acids. CDR3 in DNA: TGTGCCAGTGACTCAGGGGGAAGGAACACTGAAGCTTTCTTT. This sequence encodes CASDSGGRNTEAFF.

J is TRBJ1-4 and V is TRBV3-1 (or the pseudogene TRBV3-2); no clear D gene. The CDR3 contains 17 residues. Germline CDR1 reads LGHDT; CDR2 reads YNNKEL (reference sequence). Trimming pared 0 bases from V and 5 bases from J, leaving 16 bases between. CDR3 protein: CASSQDPLWATNEKLFF. The DNA for the CDR3 is TGTGCCAGCAGCCAAGACCCCCTCTGGGCTACGAATGAAAAACTGTTTTTT.

V usage is TRBV15 and J usage is TRBJ1-6; 7 bases map to TRBD1. The V gene's germline CDR1 is LNHNV and CDR2 YYDKDF (reference sequence). The J segment lost 5 bases and the V segment lost 0 bases, leaving 1 base of the junction unmatched. The CDR3 contains 15 residues. The CDR3 bases are TGTGCCACCAGCAGAGACACAGGGGATAATTCACCCCTCCACTTT. It translates to CATSRDTGDNSPLHF.

This chain joins TRBV9 and TRBJ1-2, with D unresolved. This CDR3 comprises 13 residues. Looked up from germline, CDR1 is SGDLS and CDR2 is YYNGEE. V was cut by 4 bases and J by 2 bases, with 9 bases left in between. The CDR3 loop is CASSPAVNYGYTF. CDR3 DNA sequence: TGTGCCAGCAGCCCGGCGGTGAACTATGGCTACACCTTC.

Here the CDR3 DNA reads TGTGCCAGCAGCCTAGGGGAGGGACCAAATTCAGATACGCAGTATTTT. Its translation is CASSLGEGPNSDTQYF. The J gene is TRBJ2-3, the V gene TRBV7-9; 7 bases match TRBD2. Germline CDR1 and CDR2: SEHNR and FQNEAQ (reference sequence). Trimming at V came to 5 bases and at J to 4 bases, leaving 12 bases not matched to a gene. This CDR3 region has 16 residues.

The chain links TRBV28 to TRBJ1-5; weak D call: TRBD1 (5 bases). CDR3 length equals 16 residues. Germline lookup yields CDR1 MDHEN and CDR2 SYDVKM. Trimming left V 2 bases short and J 6 bases short, with 17 bases between. DNA for the CDR3: TGTGCCAGCAGTTTAAGGGGCCTTGGCAGGGTTCAGCCCCAGCATTTT. Its translation is CASSLRGLGRVQPQHF.

The genes are TRBV3-1 (or the pseudogene TRBV3-2) and TRBJ2-7; D possibly corresponds to TRBD2 (7 bases). In germline, CDR1 is LGHDT, CDR2 YNNKEL (reference sequence). Trimming stripped 1 base from V and 6 bases from J, with 16 bases between. There are 15 residues in the CDR3. CDR3 protein: CASSQGGGPGLEQYF. As DNA, the CDR3 is TGTGCCAGCAGCCAAGGGGGGGGCCCCGGGCTCGAGCAGTACTTC.

The V gene is TRBV19, the J gene TRBJ1-6; 10 bases map to TRBD1. V gave up 4 bases and J gave up 10 bases; unmatched junction bases: 13. Per the germline V gene, CDR1 is LNHDA and CDR2 is SQIVND (reference sequence). This CDR3 is built from 17 residues. This chain's CDR3 is CASSRGTGARKGSPLHF. For the CDR3, the DNA is TGTGCCAGTAGTAGGGGGACAGGGGCACGTAAAGGATCACCCCTCCACTTT.

The gene calls are TRBV5-6 and TRBJ2-3; 9 bases match TRBD2. The CDR3 is made up of 18 amino acids. V shed 0 bases, J shed 0 bases, and the junction held 8 bases outside the gene matches. Germline V gene lookup returns CDR1 SGHDT and CDR2 YYEEEE. The CDR3 is CASSLAKGLAISTDTQYF. CDR3 in DNA: TGTGCCAGCAGCTTGGCAAAAGGACTAGCGATTAGCACAGATACGCAGTATTTT.

The chain joins TRBV7-6 to TRBJ2-7; TRBD2 matches at 8 bases. Germline values: CDR1 SGHVS, CDR2 FNYEAQ. Trimming took 3 bases from V and 5 from J; bases not matched to a gene: 3. The CDR3 runs to 13 residues. The CDR3 nucleotides are TGTGCCAGCAGCTTTAGCGGGAACCACGAGCAGTACTTC. It is translated as CASSFSGNHEQYF.

Only a few counts were recorded for this clone. This CDR3 is CASRVLAGPYTGELFF. The CDR3 nucleotides are TGCGCCAGCAGGGTGCTAGCGGGACCTTACACCGGGGAGCTGTTTTTT. The chain combines TRBV5-1 with TRBJ2-2; 9 bases map to TRBD2. In germline, CDR1 is SGHRS, CDR2 YFSETQ. J was trimmed by 3 bases and V by 5 bases; bases with no gene match: 8. The CDR3 runs 16 residues.

This clone was detected only once. This sequence joins TRBV11-2 and TRBJ2-1; 7 nucleotides line up with TRBD2. The germline V gene encodes CDR1 SGHAT and CDR2 FQNNGV. The CDR3 runs 15 residues. Trimming cost V 4 bases and J 4 bases; bases outside gene matches: 7. CDR3 in amino acids: CASSSGGSRYNEQFF. CDR3 coding DNA: TGTGCCAGCAGCTCCGGCGGGAGTAGGTACAATGAGCAGTTCTTC. The full variable domain, completed using reference TRBV11-2 and TRBJ2-1, is EAGVAQSPRYKIIEKRQSVAFWCNPISGHATLYWYQQILGQGPKLLIQFQNNGVVDDSQLPKDRFSAERLKGVDSTLKIQPAKLEDSAVYLCASSSGGSRYNEQFFGPGTRLTVL.

This clone was counted once. The chain combines TRBV2 with TRBJ2-7; unclear D gene. Germline V gene lookup returns CDR1 SNHLY and CDR2 FYNNEI. The CDR3 length is 13 residues. Trimming removed 4 bases at V and 2 bases at J, with 9 bases between. In DNA form, the CDR3 reads TGTGCCAGCAGTGTTGTCAGAACCTACGAGCAGTACTTC. Its protein is CASSVVRTYEQYF.

The chain combines TRBV6-6 with TRBJ1-1, with TRBD1 identical over 9 bases. Losses at the gene ends were 0 bases for V and 3 bases for J; bases not matched to a gene: 2. The germline CDR1 and CDR2 sequences are MNHNY and SVGAGI (reference sequence). The CDR3 spans 15 residues. CDR3: CASSYSGQGYTEAFF. The CDR3 nucleotides are TGTGCCAGCAGTTACTCCGGACAGGGGTACACTGAAGCTTTCTTT.

The genes are TRBV5-6 and TRBJ2-2; 9 bases map to TRBD2. Germline CDR1 and CDR2: SGHDT and YYEEEE. The CDR3 covers 17 residues. V lost 4 bases to trimming and J lost 7 bases; unmatched junction nucleotides: 14. The CDR3 DNA sequence: TGTGCCAGCAGCCTCATTAGCGGGAGACCGTTAGGCGGGGAGCTGTTTTTT. Its protein product is CASSLISGRPLGGELFF.

This clone was detected only a few times. The V call is TRBV18, the J call TRBJ1-5; 9 bases line up with TRBD1. CDR3 size: 15 residues. Germline lookup yields CDR1 KGHSH and CDR2 LQKENI. V was clipped by 6 bases and J by 4 bases; unmatched bases: 7. The CDR3 is CASSNKQGANQPQHF. The CDR3 region has the DNA TGTGCCAGCTCGAACAAACAGGGGGCGAATCAGCCCCAGCATTTT.

This clone was seen just once. The chain uses TRBV9 and TRBJ2-7; perhaps TRBD2 as D (5 bases). The CDR3 totals 16 residues. Germline V gene data show CDR1 as SGDLS and CDR2 as YYNGEE. V was clipped by 3 bases and J by 1 base, with 17 bases between them. DNA for the CDR3: TGTGCCAGCAGCGGACCGACCGGGATGGGGTCCTACGAGCAGTACTTC. Translated: CASSGPTGMGSYEQYF.

This chain connects TRBV15 to TRBJ1-4, with TRBD1 identical over 11 bases. V lost 5 bases and J lost 8; bases outside the gene matches: 4. The CDR3 loop spans 14 amino acids. The germline V gene has CDR1 LNHNV and CDR2 YYDKDF (reference sequence). The CDR3 is CATSGTGGGEKLFF. The CDR3 DNA sequence: TGTGCCACCAGCGGGACAGGGGGGGGCGAAAAACTGTTTTTT.

With respect to this clone: At the DNA level, this CDR3 is encoded by other sequences in the same sample as well. The chain recombines TRBV5-1 with TRBJ2-1; 8 bases are a match to TRBD2. This CDR3 spans 15 amino acids. Germline V gene lookup returns CDR1 SGHRS and CDR2 YFSETQ. With 2 bases clipped from V and 1 base from J, the junction kept 2 bases outside the gene matches. CDR3 nucleotide sequence: TGCGCCAGCAGCTTAACTAGCGGATCCTACAATGAGCAGTTCTTC. Amino acids: CASSLTSGSYNEQFF.

J is TRBJ1-1 and V is TRBV7-2, with TRBD1 identical over 7 bases. Germline V gene lookup returns CDR1 SGHTA and CDR2 FQGNSA. J gave up 0 bases and V 3 bases, and 10 bases lay outside the gene matches. The CDR3 is 17 residues long. Written as DNA, the CDR3 is TGTGCCAGCAGCTTCGCGGGACAGCATGTTATGAACACTGAAGCTTTCTTT. Its protein is CASSFAGQHVMNTEAFF. Looking up the rest from reference TRBV7-2 and TRBJ1-1 gives the full variable domain: GAGVSQSPSNKVTEKGKDVELRCDPISGHTALYWYRQSLGQGLEFLIYFQGNSAPDKSGLPSDRFSAERTGGSVSTLTIQRTQQEDSAVYLCASSFAGQHVMNTEAFFGQGTRLTVV.

The chain combines TRBV5-1 with TRBJ1-5, with D hard to call. The V gene's germline CDR1 is SGHRS and CDR2 YFSETQ. V lost 1 base, J lost 5 bases, and 10 bases lay in between. This CDR3 contains 14 residues. The CDR3 region is CASSLRGPDQPQHF. CDR3 in DNA: TGCGCCAGCAGCTTGAGAGGGCCGGATCAGCCCCAGCATTTT.